One sample yielded the 17 T cell receptor beta chains listed below, sequenced in a study of circulating and synovial CD4+ cells in juvenile arthritis. This table comes from immunoSEQ multiplex PCR, and its TCRdb copy is limited to in-frame clones, with some not included. In the table there are 4,000 or so clones, 65% to 90% of which are singletons. Sequencing was carried out using CD4+ T cells from synovial fluid. The receptors shown here come from a human donor with juvenile idiopathic arthritis.

The sample holds one count of this clone. This rearrangement joins TRBV28 to TRBJ2-1; TRBD2 matches at 8 bases. Germline CDR1 is MDHEN and CDR2 is SYDVKM. The CDR3 contains 14 residues. V lost 2 bases and J lost 5; bases outside the gene matches: 2. The CDR3 sequence is CASSLTGGHNEQFF. CDR3 coding DNA: TGTGCCAGCAGTTTAACGGGAGGGCACAATGAGCAGTTCTTC.

J is TRBJ2-5 and V is TRBV5-1; D unresolved. TRBJ2-7 matches the DNA end more closely, so the J call is doubtful. CDR1 is SGHRS, CDR2 YFSETQ, per germline. The CDR3 runs to 14 residues. The CDR3 loop is CASRTQPSTYEQYF. The CDR3 nucleotides read TGCGCCAGCAGGACACAGCCCTCAACCTACGAGCAGTACTTC.

This clone has only a few counts. This chain connects TRBV19 to TRBJ1-5; no clear D. The germline V gene encodes CDR1 LNHDA and CDR2 SQIVND (reference sequence). The CDR3 runs to 16 residues. V shed 1 base and J shed 4 bases, with 14 bases lying between them. CDR3 residues: CASSIGVSGRNQPQHF. In DNA form, the CDR3 reads TGTGCCAGTAGTATAGGTGTCTCGGGGAGGAATCAGCCCCAGCATTTT.

J is TRBJ2-7 and V is TRBV27, with TRBD2 matching 10 bases. The CDR3 has 13 residues. Germline assignment: CDR1 MNHEY and CDR2 SMNVEV (reference sequence). V dropped 7 bases and J dropped 4; count of bases not matched to a gene: 4. The CDR3 sequence: CASKASGSYEQYF. As DNA, the CDR3 is TGTGCCAGCAAGGCTAGCGGGAGTTACGAGCAGTACTTC.

This chain links TRBV10-1 with TRBJ2-3; D unclear. V lost 6 bases and J lost 0, with 10 bases in between. The CDR3 is made up of 14 amino acids. Per the germline V gene, CDR1 is WNHNN and CDR2 is SYGVQD (reference sequence). CDR3: CASSPALSTDTQYF. In DNA form, the CDR3 reads TGCGCCAGCAGCCCAGCGCTTAGCACAGATACGCAGTATTTT.

V is TRBV27 and J is TRBJ2-7; 11 bases map to TRBD1. CDR3 length: 15 residues. V was clipped by 8 bases and J by 4 bases; unmatched bases: 10. In germline, CDR1 is MNHEY, CDR2 SMNVEV (reference sequence). CDR3 nucleotide sequence: TGTGCCAGCCGCTACGGTGGACAGGGGGCTTACGAGCAGTACTTC. It translates to CASRYGGQGAYEQYF.

The rearrangement links TRBV14 to TRBJ1-2, with 11 bases aligning to TRBD1. Trimming cost V 3 bases and J 6 bases; bases outside gene matches: 6. The CDR3 is made up of 15 amino acids. CDR1 and CDR2 (germline): SGHDN, FVKESK. The CDR3 DNA is TGTGCCAGCAGCCAGTTAAGGACAGGGGGCGATGGCTACACCTTC. As protein: CASSQLRTGGDGYTF.

This clone appeared a single time. CDR3 DNA sequence: TGTGCCAGCAGCAAAGGGGAGACTGGAAACACCATATATTTT. Protein sequence: CASSKGETGNTIYF. The chain uses TRBV21-1 and TRBJ1-3. TRBV21-1 is a pseudogene. This CDR3 is 14 amino acids long.

The V and J genes are TRBV7-9 and TRBJ1-3; D perhaps matches TRBD1 (6 bases). Trimming stripped 6 bases from V and 0 bases from J, with 15 bases between. CDR1 is SEHNR and CDR2 is FQNEAQ in the germline V gene (reference sequence). The CDR3 length is 16 residues. DNA for the CDR3: TGTGCCAGCAGACGTCGACAGGAGAGCTCTGGAAACACCATATATTTT. Amino acids: CASRRRQESSGNTIYF.

The gene calls are TRBV10-2 and TRBJ2-7; tentatively, D is TRBD2 (5 bases). V was cut by 7 bases and J by 3 bases, with 13 bases left in between. The CDR3 is made up of 13 amino acids. Germline assignment: CDR1 WSHSY and CDR2 SAAADI. The CDR3 DNA sequence: TGCGCCAGCACCGAGGCCGGGAACTACGAGCAGTACTTC. The encoded protein is CASTEAGNYEQYF.

A few counts support this clone. The chain has TRBV5-1 and TRBJ1-5; weak D call: TRBD1 (6 bases). Trimming shortened V by 4 bases and J by 4 bases, and 12 bases separated the two germline ends. The CDR3 runs to 14 residues. The germline V gene has CDR1 SGHRS and CDR2 YFSETQ. CDR3 coding DNA: TGCGCCAGCAGCCCGGACAGCTTAAATCAGCCCCAGCATTTT. As protein: CASSPDSLNQPQHF.

In the case of this clone: The sample holds other DNA sequences that translate to the same CDR3. V and J are TRBV29-1 and TRBJ1-6; TRBD1 matches at 9 bases. This CDR3 region has 13 residues. V lost 6 bases and J lost 7; bases outside the gene matches: 4. The V gene's germline CDR1 is SQVTM and CDR2 ANQGSEA. The DNA for the CDR3 is TGCAGCGTGGGGGACAGGGTGAATTCACCCCTCCACTTT. This gives the protein CSVGDRVNSPLHF.

The rearrangement joins TRBV6-9 to TRBJ2-4, with a weak D call TRBD1 (5 bases). Germline V gives CDR1 MNHGY, CDR2 SVAAGI. The CDR3 runs 12 residues. The ends were cut back, 7 bases at V and 16 bases at J, with 20 bases in the middle. The CDR3 DNA reads as TGTGCCAGCAAATATTCTAACGCCGACAGATACTTC. Translation: CASKYSNADRYF.

The chain links TRBV6-1 to TRBJ2-7; 12 nucleotides agree with TRBD2. V lost 6 bases, J lost 5 bases, and 2 bases stayed unmatched. This CDR3 has 13 amino acids. Germline lookup yields CDR1 MNHNS and CDR2 SASEGT. In DNA form, the CDR3 reads TGTGCCAGCAGACTAGCGGGAGGAAACGAGCAGTACTTC. Protein: CASRLAGGNEQYF.

This chain uses TRBV30 with TRBJ1-6, with D hard to call. V gave up 2 bases and J gave up 0 bases, with 17 bases separating them. Germline CDR1 GTSNPN, CDR2 SVGIG (reference sequence). The length of the CDR3 is 18 residues. The CDR3 nucleotides read TGTGCCTGGAGTCCCGGACGGGGAGTGAGCTCCTATAATTCACCCCTCCACTTT. Translated, it gives CAWSPGRGVSSYNSPLHF.

CDR3 in amino acids: CASSQPTSGSEQYF. The CDR3 nucleotides are TGCGCCAGCAGCCAACCTACTAGCGGGAGCGAGCAGTACTTC. The rearrangement joins TRBV5-1 to TRBJ2-7, with TRBD2 matching over 11 bases. The CDR3 contains 14 residues. With V trimmed by 4 bases and J by 6 bases, 6 bases remained unmatched. The germline CDR1 and CDR2 sequences are SGHRS and YFSETQ.

The genes are TRBV7-9 and TRBJ2-1; D gene uncertain. The CDR3 covers 11 residues. Germline-derived CDR1 and CDR2 are SEHNR and FQNEAQ (reference sequence). Trimming stripped 3 bases from V and 9 bases from J, with 6 bases between. CDR3 DNA sequence: TGTGCCAGCAGCTTCATTAGTGAGCAGTTCTTC. It encodes CASSFISEQFF.